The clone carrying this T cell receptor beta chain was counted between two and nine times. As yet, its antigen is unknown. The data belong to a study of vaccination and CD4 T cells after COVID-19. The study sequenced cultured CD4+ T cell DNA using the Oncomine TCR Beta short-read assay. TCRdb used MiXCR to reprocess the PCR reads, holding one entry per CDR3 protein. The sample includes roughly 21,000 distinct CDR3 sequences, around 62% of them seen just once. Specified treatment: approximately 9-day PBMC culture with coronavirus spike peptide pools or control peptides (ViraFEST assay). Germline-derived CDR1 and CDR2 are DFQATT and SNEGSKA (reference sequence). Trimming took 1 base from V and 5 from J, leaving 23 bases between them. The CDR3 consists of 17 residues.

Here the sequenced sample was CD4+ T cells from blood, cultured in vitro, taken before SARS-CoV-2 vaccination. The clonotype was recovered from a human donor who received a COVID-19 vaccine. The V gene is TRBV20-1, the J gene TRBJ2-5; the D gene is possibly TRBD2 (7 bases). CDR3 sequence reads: CSARVFLGGGLGETQYF. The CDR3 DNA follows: TGCAGTGCTAGAGTATTTTTGGGAGGGGGACTTGGGGAGACCCAGTACTTC.